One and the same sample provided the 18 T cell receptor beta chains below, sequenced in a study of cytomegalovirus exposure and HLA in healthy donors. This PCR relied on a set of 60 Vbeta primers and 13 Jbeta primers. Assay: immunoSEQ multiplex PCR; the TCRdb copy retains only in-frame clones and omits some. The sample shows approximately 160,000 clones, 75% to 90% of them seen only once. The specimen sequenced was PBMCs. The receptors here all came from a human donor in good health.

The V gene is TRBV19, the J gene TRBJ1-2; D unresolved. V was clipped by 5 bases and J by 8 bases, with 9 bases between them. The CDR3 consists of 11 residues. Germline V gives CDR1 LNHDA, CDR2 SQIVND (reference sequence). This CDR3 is CASSPGEGYTF. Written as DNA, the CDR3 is TGTGCCAGTAGTCCTGGTGAGGGCTACACCTTC.

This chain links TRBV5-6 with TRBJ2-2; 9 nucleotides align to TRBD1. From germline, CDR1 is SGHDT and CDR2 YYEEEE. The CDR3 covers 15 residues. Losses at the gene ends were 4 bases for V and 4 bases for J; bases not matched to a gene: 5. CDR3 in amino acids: CASSTTGGVTGELFF. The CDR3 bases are TGTGCCAGCAGCACGACAGGGGGGGTCACCGGGGAGCTGTTTTTT. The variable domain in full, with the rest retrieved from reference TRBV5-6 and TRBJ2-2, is DAGVTQSPTHLIKTRGQQVTLRCSPKSGHDTVSWYQQALGQGPQFIFQYYEEEERQRGNFPDRFSGHQFPNYSSELNVNALLLGDSALYLCASSTTGGVTGELFFGEGSRLTVL.

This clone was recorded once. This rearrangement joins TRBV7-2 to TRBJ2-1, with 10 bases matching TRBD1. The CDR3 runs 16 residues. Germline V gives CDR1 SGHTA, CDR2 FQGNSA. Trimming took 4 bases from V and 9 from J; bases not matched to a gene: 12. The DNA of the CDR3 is TGTGCCAGCAGCTGGGGAGGGACAGGGGTCGTGTTTGAGCAGTTCTTC. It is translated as CASSWGGTGVVFEQFF.

The CDR3 DNA sequence: TGTGCCAGCAGCTCGACAGGGGTGGGCCAGCCCCAGCATTTT. Translating it yields CASSSTGVGQPQHF. V and J are TRBV7-9 and TRBJ1-5; 8 nucleotides agree with TRBD1. From germline, CDR1 is SEHNR and CDR2 FQNEAQ (reference sequence). J lost 7 bases, V lost 4 bases, and 6 bases had no gene match. The CDR3 extends over 14 amino acids.

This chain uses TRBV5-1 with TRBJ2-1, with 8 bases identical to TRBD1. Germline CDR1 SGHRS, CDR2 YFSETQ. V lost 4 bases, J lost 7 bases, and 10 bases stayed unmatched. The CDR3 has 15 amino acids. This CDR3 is CASSTTGEARNEQFF. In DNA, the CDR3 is TGCGCCAGCAGCACGACAGGGGAGGCGAGGAATGAGCAGTTCTTC.

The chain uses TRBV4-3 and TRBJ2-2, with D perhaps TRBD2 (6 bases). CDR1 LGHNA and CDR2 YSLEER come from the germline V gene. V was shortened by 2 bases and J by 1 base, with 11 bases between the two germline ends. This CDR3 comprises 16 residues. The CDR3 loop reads CASSQSGLLNTGELFF. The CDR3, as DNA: TGCGCCAGCAGCCAATCGGGACTGCTGAACACCGGGGAGCTGTTTTTT.

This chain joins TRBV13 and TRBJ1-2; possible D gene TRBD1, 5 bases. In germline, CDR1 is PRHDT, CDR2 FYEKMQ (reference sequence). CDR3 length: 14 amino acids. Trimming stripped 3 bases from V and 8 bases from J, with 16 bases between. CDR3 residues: CASSFSTGSEGYTF. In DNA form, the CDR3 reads TGTGCCAGCAGCTTCAGCACAGGTTCCGAGGGCTACACCTTC.

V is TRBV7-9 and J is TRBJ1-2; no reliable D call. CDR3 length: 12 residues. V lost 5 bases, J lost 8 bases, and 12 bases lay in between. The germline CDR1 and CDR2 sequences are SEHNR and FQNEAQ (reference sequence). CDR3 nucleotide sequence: TGTGCCAGCAGCCCCCGTGGCGGAGGCTACACCTTC. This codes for CASSPRGGGYTF. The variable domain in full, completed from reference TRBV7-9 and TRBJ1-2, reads DTGVSQNPRHKITKRGQNVTFRCDPISEHNRLYWYRQTLGQGPEFLTYFQNEAQLEKSRLLSDRFSAERPKGSFSTLEIQRTEQGDSAMYLCASSPRGGGYTFGSGTRLTVV.

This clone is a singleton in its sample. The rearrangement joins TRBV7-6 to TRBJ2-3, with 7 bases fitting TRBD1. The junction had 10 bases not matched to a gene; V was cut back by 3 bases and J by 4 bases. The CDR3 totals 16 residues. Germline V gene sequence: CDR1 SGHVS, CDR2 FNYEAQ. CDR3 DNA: TGTGCCAGCAGCTTGGTCGGACAGGCGGTATCAGATACGCAGTATTTT. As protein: CASSLVGQAVSDTQYF.

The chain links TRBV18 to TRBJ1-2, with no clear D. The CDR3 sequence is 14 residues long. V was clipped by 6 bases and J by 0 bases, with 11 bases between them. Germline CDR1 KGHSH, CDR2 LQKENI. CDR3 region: CASSYDTTNYGYTF. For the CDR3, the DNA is TGTGCCAGCTCTTATGACACAACTAACTATGGCTACACCTTC. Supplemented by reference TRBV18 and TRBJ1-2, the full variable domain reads NAGVMQNPRHLVRRRGQEARLRCSPMKGHSHVYWYRQLPEEGLKFMVYLQKENIIDESGMPKERFSAEFPKEGPSILRIQQVVRGDSAAYFCASSYDTTNYGYTFGSGTRLTVV.

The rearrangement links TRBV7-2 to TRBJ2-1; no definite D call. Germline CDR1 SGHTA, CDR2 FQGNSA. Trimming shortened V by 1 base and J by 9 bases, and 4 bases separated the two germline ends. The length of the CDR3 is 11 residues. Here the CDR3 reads CASSLVAEQFF. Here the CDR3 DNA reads TGTGCCAGCAGCTTAGTGGCTGAGCAGTTCTTC.

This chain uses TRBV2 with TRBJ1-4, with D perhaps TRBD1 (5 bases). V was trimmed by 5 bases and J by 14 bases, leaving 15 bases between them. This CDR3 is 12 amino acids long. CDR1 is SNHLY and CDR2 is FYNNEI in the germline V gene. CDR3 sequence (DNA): TGTGCCAGCAGTTCCGGGGGGACTAGGCTGTTTTTT. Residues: CASSSGGTRLFF.

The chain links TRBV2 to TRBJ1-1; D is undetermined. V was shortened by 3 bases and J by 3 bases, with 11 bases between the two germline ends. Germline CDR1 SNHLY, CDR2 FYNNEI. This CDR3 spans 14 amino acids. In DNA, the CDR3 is TGTGCCAGCAGTGATAAGACCGGGGACACTGAAGCTTTCTTT. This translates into CASSDKTGDTEAFF.

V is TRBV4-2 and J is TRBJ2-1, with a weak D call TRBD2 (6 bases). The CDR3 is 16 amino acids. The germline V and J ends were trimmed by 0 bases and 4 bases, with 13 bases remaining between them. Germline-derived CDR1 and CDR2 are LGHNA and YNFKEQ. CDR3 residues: CASSQERASAYNEQFF. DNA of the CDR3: TGTGCCAGCAGCCAAGAACGGGCTAGCGCTTACAATGAGCAGTTCTTC.

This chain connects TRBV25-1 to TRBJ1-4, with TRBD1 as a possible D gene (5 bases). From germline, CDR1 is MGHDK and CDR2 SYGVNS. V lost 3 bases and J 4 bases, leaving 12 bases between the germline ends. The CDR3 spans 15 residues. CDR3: CASSDLGGVNEKLFF. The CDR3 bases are TGTGCCAGCAGTGATCTGGGGGGGGTTAATGAAAAACTGTTTTTT.

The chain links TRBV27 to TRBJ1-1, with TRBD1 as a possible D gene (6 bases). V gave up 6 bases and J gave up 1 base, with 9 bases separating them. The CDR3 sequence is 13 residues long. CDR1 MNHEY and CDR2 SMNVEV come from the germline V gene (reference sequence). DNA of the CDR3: TGTGCCAGCAGACCCAGGGGGAACACTGAAGCTTTCTTT. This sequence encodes CASRPRGNTEAFF.

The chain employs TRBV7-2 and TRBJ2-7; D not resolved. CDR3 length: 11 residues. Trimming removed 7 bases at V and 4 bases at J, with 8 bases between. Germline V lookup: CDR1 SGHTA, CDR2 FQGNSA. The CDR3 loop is CASTLDYEQYF. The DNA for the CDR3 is TGTGCCAGCACCCTAGATTACGAGCAGTACTTC.

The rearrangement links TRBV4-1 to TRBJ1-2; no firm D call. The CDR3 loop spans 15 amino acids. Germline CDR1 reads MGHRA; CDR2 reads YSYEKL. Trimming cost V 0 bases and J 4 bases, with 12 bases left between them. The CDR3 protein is CASSQDAGRLYGYTF. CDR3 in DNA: TGCGCCAGCAGCCAAGACGCCGGCAGACTCTATGGCTACACCTTC.